The 18 T cell receptor beta chains presented below share a single source sample, sequenced in a study of T cells in Graves' hyperthyroidism and ophthalmopathy (dated by TCRdb to between 2018 and 2021). Libraries were made using multiplex PCR. The listed sequencing device is Illumina HiSeq 2000. The TCR beta CDR3 regions were amplified from the RNA transcripts. The TCR CDR3 was subjected to a first round of RT-PCR using the HTBI primer set and the Qiagen OneStep RT-PCR kit. TCRdb reprocessing: public reads trimmed at Q25 with fastp, clones called with MiXCR, in-frame beta chains kept. Records with the same CDR3 protein are collapsed into one entry carrying the most frequent genes and DNA. The sample profile shows about 720,000 distinct CDR3 sequences; approximately 19% of them were found once. The ten largest clones add up to approximately 15% of the sample. The sample consisted of blood. The receptor set was obtained from a woman in her forties or fifties with Graves' hyperthyroidism that later progressed to Graves' ophthalmopathy.

This clonotype has a handful of counts. This chain links TRBV3-1 with TRBJ2-1; 8 bases are a match to TRBD1. Germline V gene sequence: CDR1 LGHDT, CDR2 YNNKEL (reference sequence). The CDR3 length is 14 residues. J was trimmed by 5 bases and V by 4 bases; bases with no gene match: 4. This chain's CDR3 is CASSRQGANNEQFF. DNA of the CDR3: TGTGCCAGCAGCCGGCAGGGGGCCAACAATGAGCAGTTCTTC.

This clonotype was observed at least ten times. The chain recombines TRBV6-2 or TRBV6-3 with TRBJ2-3; 11 nucleotides align to TRBD2. The CDR3 totals 16 residues. V lost 5 bases, J lost 0 bases, and 4 bases stayed unmatched. Germline lookup yields CDR1 MNHEY and CDR2 SVGEGT. This CDR3 reads CASSHWTSGSTDTQYF. DNA of the CDR3: TGTGCCAGCAGTCATTGGACTAGCGGGAGCACAGATACGCAGTATTTT.

This clonotype has just a few counts. The chain carries TRBV12-3 or TRBV12-4 and TRBJ2-1, with D perhaps TRBD1 or TRBD2 (5 bases each). This CDR3 has 13 residues. Trimming removed 6 bases from V and 8 bases from J, with 14 bases in between. The CDR3 DNA is TGTGCCAGCAGCCGGGACGGGACCCATGAGCAGTTCTTC. The encoded protein is CASSRDGTHEQFF.

The rearrangement uses TRBV20-1 and TRBJ1-5, with D tentatively TRBD1 (6 bases). The CDR3 is made up of 14 amino acids. V shed 1 base and J shed 6 bases, with 13 bases lying between them. Germline CDR1 DFQATT, CDR2 SNEGSKA (reference sequence). CDR3 region: CSARGGPRTQPQHF. The CDR3 DNA sequence: TGCAGTGCTAGAGGGGGGCCACGGACTCAGCCCCAGCATTTT.

J is TRBJ2-1 and V is TRBV11-1, with 9 nucleotides matching TRBD1. V shed 5 bases, J shed 7 bases, and the junction held 6 bases outside the gene matches. This CDR3 is 14 amino acids long. CDR1 and CDR2 (germline): SGHAT, FQDESV (reference sequence). The CDR3 bases are TGTGCCAGCAGCCCGAGGGACAGGGCAAATGAGCAGTTCTTC. Encoded protein: CASSPRDRANEQFF.

To note about this clonotype: At one of its ends the junction is not consistent with the germline gene, which may arise from a read error. This chain connects TRBV5-1 to TRBJ1-2; no definite D call. Germline values: CDR1 SGHRS, CDR2 YFSETQ. The CDR3 contains 14 residues. The CDR3 nucleotides are TGCGCCAGCAGCTTGGAGGACGTAGGATATGGGTACACCTTC. Amino acid sequence: CASSLEDVGYGYTF.

This clonotype was observed at least ten times. The gene calls are TRBV24-1 and TRBJ2-5, with D possibly matching TRBD1 (6 bases). The ends were cut back, 4 bases at V and 5 bases at J, with 13 bases in the middle. This CDR3 has 14 amino acids. Germline CDR1 and CDR2: KGHDR and SFDVKD. The CDR3 DNA reads as TGTGCCACCAGTGACTTTACAGGGATGGAGACCCAGTACTTC. Its translation is CATSDFTGMETQYF.

At least ten counts were recorded for this clonotype. The V and J genes are TRBV20-1 and TRBJ1-4, with TRBD1 matching over 8 bases. The ends lost 2 bases at V and 2 bases at J; junction bases unmatched: 4. The CDR3 is 15 amino acids. The germline V gene has CDR1 DFQATT and CDR2 SNEGSKA (reference sequence). CDR3 region: CSARRTGLTNEKLFF. DNA of the CDR3: TGCAGTGCTAGACGGACAGGGCTTACTAATGAAAAACTGTTTTTT.

For this clonotype: Since a much larger clone is just one base distant, this may be a read error. The chain joins TRBV10-3 to TRBJ1-2; D is possibly TRBD1 (5 bases). Germline loops: CDR1 ENHRY, CDR2 SYGVKD. The CDR3 runs 16 residues. Trimming left V 3 bases short and J 5 bases short, with 19 bases between. CDR3 residues: CAISDKTGTGEYGYTF. The DNA of the CDR3 is TGTGCCATCAGTGACAAAACTGGGACGGGGGAATATGGCTACACCTTC.

Remarks on this clonotype: A read error may be the cause here, since a much bigger clone is one base away. This chain uses TRBV3-1 with TRBJ2-2, with D tentatively TRBD2 (7 bases). Germline lookup yields CDR1 LGHDT and CDR2 YNNKEL (reference sequence). The CDR3 is made up of 15 amino acids. Here the CDR3 DNA reads TGTGCCAGCAGCCAAGATCCGGGGGGCCACGGGGGGCTGTTTTTT. This sequence encodes CASSQDPGGHGGLFF.

This clonotype was seen repeatedly, ten times or more. This chain links TRBV3-1 with TRBJ2-1, with 7 bases identical to TRBD2. The CDR3 length is 16 residues. The V segment lost 2 bases and the J segment 8 bases; nucleotides outside the gene matches: 12. The germline gives CDR1 LGHDT, CDR2 YNNKEL (reference sequence). The CDR3 here is CASSQWAGGFGDEQFF. The CDR3 DNA sequence: TGTGCCAGCAGCCAATGGGCCGGGGGGTTCGGGGATGAGCAGTTCTTC.

The table lists this clonotype with a few counts. The chain employs TRBV6-1 and TRBJ1-4; the D is unclear. CDR3 length: 15 amino acids. Germline assignment: CDR1 MNHNS and CDR2 SASEGT. Trimming stripped 7 bases from V and 0 bases from J, with 12 bases between. The chain's CDR3 is CASMLGFATNEKLFF. The CDR3 bases are TGTGCCAGCATGTTGGGGTTCGCAACTAATGAAAAACTGTTTTTT.

The J gene is TRBJ2-5, the V gene TRBV7-9; 7 bases agree with TRBD2. Trimming at V came to 4 bases and at J to 0 bases, leaving 2 bases not matched to a gene. This CDR3 has 14 amino acids. The germline V gene has CDR1 SEHNR and CDR2 FQNEAQ (reference sequence). DNA of the CDR3: TGTGCCAGCAGCTATGGACTAGACCAAGAGACCCAGTACTTC. It specifies CASSYGLDQETQYF.

The CDR3 region is CASSHRALGANVLTF. The CDR3 DNA reads TGTGCCAGCAGCCACAGGGCGCTGGGGGCCAACGTCCTGACTTTC. The V and J genes are TRBV7-8 and TRBJ2-6; tentative D call: TRBD1 (6 bases). With 5 bases removed from V and 4 bases from J, the gap between germline ends came to 12 bases. CDR3 length: 15 amino acids. Germline V gene data show CDR1 as SGHVS and CDR2 as FQNEAQ.

This clonotype appeared a few times. The chain employs TRBV11-2 and TRBJ2-6, with 8 bases fitting TRBD1. The CDR3 totals 20 residues. In germline, CDR1 is SGHAT, CDR2 FQNNGV. J gave up 0 bases and V 5 bases, and 15 bases lay outside the gene matches. DNA of the CDR3: TGTGCCAGCAGCCACGAAGACAGGGACAGGCGAGACTCTGGGGCCAACGTCCTGACTTTC. Protein product: CASSHEDRDRRDSGANVLTF.

This sequence joins TRBV5-8 and TRBJ1-4; D is perhaps TRBD1 (6 bases). The germline CDR1 and CDR2 sequences are SGHTS and YDEGEE. V was cut by 2 bases and J by 4 bases, with 9 bases left in between. The CDR3 extends over 14 amino acids. DNA for the CDR3: TGTGCCAGCAGCTTCGACAGGAGTAATGAAAAACTGTTTTTT. As protein: CASSFDRSNEKLFF.

This clonotype was recorded at least ten times. The chain recombines TRBV3-1 with TRBJ2-5; D is unresolved. CDR1 is LGHDT, CDR2 YNNKEL, per germline (reference sequence). The CDR3 totals 14 residues. The V and J ends lost 0 bases and 4 bases respectively, with 9 bases between them. As DNA, the CDR3 is TGTGCCAGCAGCCAAGATCATACTCGAGAGACCCAGTACTTC. This gives the protein CASSQDHTRETQYF.

This clonotype was seen ten or more times. V is TRBV20-1 and J is TRBJ1-5; D remains ambiguous. V lost 0 bases to trimming and J lost 1 base, with 10 bases between them. This CDR3 contains 15 residues. Germline V gene sequence: CDR1 DFQATT, CDR2 SNEGSKA (reference sequence). CDR3 bases: TGCAGTGCTAGAGATAGGCTGAGCAGCAATCAGCCCCAGCATTTT. Translated, it gives CSARDRLSSNQPQHF.